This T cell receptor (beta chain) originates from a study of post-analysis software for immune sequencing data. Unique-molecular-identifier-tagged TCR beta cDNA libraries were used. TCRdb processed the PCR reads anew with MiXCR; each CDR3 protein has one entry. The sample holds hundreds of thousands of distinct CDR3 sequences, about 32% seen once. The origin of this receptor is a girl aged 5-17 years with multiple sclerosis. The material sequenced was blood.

The CDR3 DNA reads TGTGCCACCAAACCGGGACTAGCGGGAGGACGGAGCTCCTACAATGAGCAGTTCTTC. As protein: CATKPGLAGGRSSYNEQFF. The rearrangement uses TRBV27 and TRBJ2-1, with 15 nucleotides matching TRBD2. V was clipped by 10 bases and J by 0 bases; unmatched bases: 13. Per the germline V gene, CDR1 is MNHEY and CDR2 is SMNVEV (reference sequence). This CDR3 has 19 amino acids.